This is a list of T cell receptor beta chains from one sample in a study of identifying expanded T cells in peripheral blood. The repertoire was sequenced with immunoSEQ multiplex PCR; TCRdb's copy has only in-frame clones and lacks some. Of about 82,000 clones in the sample, around 90% were seen once. The sequenced material came from blood. The receptors were sampled from a person aged 18 to 75 in good health. CDR3s include the opening cysteine and the closing phenylalanine or tryptophan. D genes are given only for firm matches. A row's size may be missing; if present it is once, few, many or a size class.

. | TRBJ1-4 | . | TRBV10-3 | TGTGCCATCAGTGAGTTCGCGATGAATGAAAAACTGTTTTTT | CAISEFAMNEKLFF
. | TRBJ1-5 | . | TRBV6-5 | TGTGCCAGCAGTTACGGACCGATCAATCAGCCCCAGCATTTT | CASSYGPINQPQHF
. | TRBJ2-5 | TRBD1 | TRBV27 | TGTGCCAGCAGTTCAGCCGACAGGGGACAACAAGAGACCCAGTACTTC | CASSSADRGQQETQYF
. | TRBJ2-2 | . | TRBV10-3 | TGTGCCATCAGTGAGTCTGGCGGGGGCCGGAACACCGGGGAGCTGTTTTTT | CAISESGGGRNTGELFF
. | TRBJ1-5 | . | TRBV30 | TGTGCCTGGAGTGTAGGTGAGGGGATGACAGGTTATCAGCCCCAGCATTTT | CAWSVGEGMTGYQPQHF
. | TRBJ2-3 | . | TRBV15 | TGTGCCACCAGCAGAGGACGAGGAGCCCTTAGGGGGGGTTCCTCTAGCACAGATACGCAGTATTTT | CATSRGRGALRGGSSSTDTQYF
. | TRBJ1-2 | . | TRBV6-5 | TGTGCCAGCAGTTACTCGAGGGTCAGGGGCTATGGCTACACCTTC | CASSYSRVRGYGYTF
. | TRBJ1-4 | TRBD1 | TRBV5-6 | TGTGCCAGCAGCTTGTGGGACAGGGGAGAAAAACTGTTTTTT | CASSLWDRGEKLFF
. | TRBJ1-5 | . | TRBV15 | TGTGCCACCAGCAGGAGGACGGGGCTTAATCAGCCCCAGCATTTT | CATSRRTGLNQPQHF
. | TRBJ2-2 | TRBD1 | TRBV5-6 | TGTGCCAGCAGCTTGAAAGGGACAGGGCTTACCGGGGAGCTGTTTTTT | CASSLKGTGLTGELFF
. | TRBJ1-2 | . | TRBV29-1 | TGCAGCGTCATCCTTGGGACACGGGTGGACTATGGCTACACCTTC | CSVILGTRVDYGYTF
. | TRBJ2-7 | . | TRBV7-9 | TGTGCCAGCAGCTCTGTTGCCTACGAGCAGTACTTC | CASSSVAYEQYF
. | TRBJ2-7 | TRBD1 | TRBV7-2 | TGTGCCAGCAGCTTAGCGGGAGAGGACAGGGGATTCTACGAGCAGTACTTC | CASSLAGEDRGFYEQYF
. | TRBJ2-5 | TRBD1 | TRBV5-4 | TGTGCCAGCAGCTTGGTTGGACAGGGGACAGAGACCCAGTACTTC | CASSLVGQGTETQYF
. | TRBJ1-2 | TRBD1 | TRBV6-1 | TGTGCCAGCAGTGAAAGGGGACAGGAGACCTATGGCTACACCTTC | CASSERGQETYGYTF
once | TRBJ2-2 | TRBD2 | TRBV5-6 | TGTGCCAGCAGCCCAGGGTATCGGGGGGATCTGTCCGGGGAGCTGTTTTTT | CASSPGYRGDLSGELFF
. | TRBJ2-7 | TRBD1 | TRBV5-1 | TGCGCCAGCAGCTTTCGCGAACTAGGACAGGGATACTACGAGCAGTACTTC | CASSFRELGQGYYEQYF
. | TRBJ1-1 | TRBD1 | TRBV18 | TGTGCCAGCTCACCGAAACAGGGGGGCACTGAAGCTTTCTTT | CASSPKQGGTEAFF
. | TRBJ1-6 | . | TRBV9 | TGTGCCAGCAGCGTAGAGGAGGGGATTAATTCACCCCTCCACTTT | CASSVEEGINSPLHF
. | TRBJ2-2 | . | TRBV5-1 | TGCGCCAGCACTACCACCGGGGAGCTGTTTTTT | CASTTTGELFF
. | TRBJ1-1 | . | TRBV27 | TGTGCCAGCAGTACAACAGCTCTGAACACTGAAGCTTTCTTT | CASSTTALNTEAFF
. | TRBJ2-5 | . | TRBV18 | TGTGCCAGCTCACCGAAAGAGACCCAGTACTTC | CASSPKETQYF
. | TRBJ1-1 | . | TRBV28 | TGTGCCAGTAGACAGGAAAACACTGAAGCTTTCTTT | CASRQENTEAFF
. | TRBJ1-1 | . | TRBV7-8 | TGTGCCAGCAGCCCCCGAGGGGTGAACACTGAAGCTTTCTTT | CASSPRGVNTEAFF
. | TRBJ2-3 | . | TRBV6-5 | TGTGCCAGCAGTCTAGGGACCCTGCACGCAGATACGCAGTATTTT | CASSLGTLHADTQYF
. | TRBJ2-7 | TRBD1 | TRBV2 | TGTGCCAGCAGTGACGAGGACAGGGGTACGTTCGAGCAGTACTTC | CASSDEDRGTFEQYF
. | TRBJ2-5 | TRBD2 | TRBV6-5 | TGTGCCAGCAGAATTCTAGCGGGGCAAGAGACCCAGTACTTC | CASRILAGQETQYF
. | TRBJ2-1 | TRBD2 | TRBV18 | TGTGCCAGCTCACCACCTGGAGCGGGGGGCGACTACAATGAGCAGTTCTTC | CASSPPGAGGDYNEQFF
. | TRBJ2-2 | TRBD2 | TRBV4-2 | TGTGCCAGCAGCCGAGACATACTAGCGGGTTTGTTAGGGGAGCTGTTTTTT | CASSRDILAGLLGELFF
once | TRBJ2-7 | TRBD1 | TRBV29-1 | TGCAGCGTTGAAGATCAGGCCGGACAGGGCCGTTTCGAGCAGTACTTC | CSVEDQAGQGRFEQYF
. | TRBJ1-5 | . | TRBV30 | TGTGCCTGGAGTGTACTGTCAGGGGTAAATCAGCCCCAGCATTTT | CAWSVLSGVNQPQHF
. | TRBJ2-1 | TRBD2 | TRBV6-1 | TGTGCCAGCACTAGCGGCAATGAGCAGTTCTTC | CASTSGNEQFF
. | TRBJ1-2 | TRBD1 | TRBV5-1 | TGCGCCAGCAGCTTGGAGACAGGGGGAGGGTATGGCTACACCTTC | CASSLETGGGYGYTF
. | TRBJ1-1 | TRBD1 | TRBV6-4 | TGTGCCAGCAAGGGGGCGTCGGGTGAAGCTTTCTTT | CASKGASGEAFF
. | TRBJ1-1 | . | TRBV7-2 | TGTGCCAGCAGCTTAGTTGTAGGGGCGGGCACTGAAGCTTTCTTT | CASSLVVGAGTEAFF
once | TRBJ2-2 | . | TRBV6-5 | TGTGCCAGCCGGGACTCGGAGAACACCGGGGAGCTGTTTTTT | CASRDSENTGELFF
. | TRBJ2-7 | . | TRBV4-2 | TGTGCCAGCAGCCAATCACCCTCGACGGGAGCCTACGAGCAGTACTTC | CASSQSPSTGAYEQYF
. | TRBJ1-4 | . | TRBV30 | TGTGCCTGGAGTGTCCGGGGGCTAGGTGAAAAACTGTTTTTT | CAWSVRGLGEKLFF
. | TRBJ1-1 | . | TRBV6-5 | TGTGCCAGCAGTTACGGAGGCATTAAGGACACTGAAGCTTTCTTT | CASSYGGIKDTEAFF